This record looks at one T cell receptor (beta chain) sequence and its context. The antigen is not known. Sequencing was performed with immunoSEQ multiplex PCR; in TCRdb, only in-frame clones are kept and a portion is missing. Among 90,000 to 120,000 clones listed, 70% to 90% were seen once. Pooling covered second doses at about 4 or about 12 weeks. The data are from a study of T cell responses to AZD1222 COVID-19 vaccine. Overall study results and limits: White British donors predominated, females outnumbered males, and clonal diversity was possibly underestimated. Targeting of unmutated variant regions was reportedly seen in nearly half of spike-specific TCRs.

The CDR3 extends over 12 amino acids. Per germline, CDR1 MNHNY and CDR2 SVGAGI (reference sequence). The ends were cut back, 2 bases at V and 6 bases at J, with 7 bases in the middle. This receptor was obtained from an adult who received the AZD1222 COVID-19 vaccine. Sequencing was performed on peripheral blood, taken 28 days after the second AZD1222 dose. The chain recombines TRBV6-6 with TRBJ1-2; a possible D gene is TRBD1 (5 bases). CDR3: CASSYRGDGYTF. CDR3 nucleotides: TGTGCCAGCAGTTACAGGGGTGATGGCTACACCTTC.